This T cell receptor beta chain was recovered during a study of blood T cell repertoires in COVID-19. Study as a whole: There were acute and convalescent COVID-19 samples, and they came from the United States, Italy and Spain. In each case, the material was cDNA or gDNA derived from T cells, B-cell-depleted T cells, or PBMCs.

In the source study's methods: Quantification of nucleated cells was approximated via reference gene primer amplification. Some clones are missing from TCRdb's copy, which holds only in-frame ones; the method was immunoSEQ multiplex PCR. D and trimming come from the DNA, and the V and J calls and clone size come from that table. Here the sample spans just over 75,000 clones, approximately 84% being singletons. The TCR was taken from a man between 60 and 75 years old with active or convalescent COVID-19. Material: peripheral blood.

CDR3 coding DNA: TGTGCCAGCAGGCGGGGGAGTCAAGAGACCCAGTACTTC. As protein: CASRRGSQETQYF. V usage is TRBV7-2 and J usage is TRBJ2-5; 7 nucleotides match TRBD2. The CDR3 has 13 residues. The V and J ends lost 6 bases and 2 bases, in that order; junction bases with no gene match: 3. Germline V gives CDR1 SGHTA, CDR2 FQGNSA.